This T cell receptor beta chain was found in a study of PD-L1 blockade in urothelial cancer. This table comes from immunoSEQ multiplex PCR, and its TCRdb copy is limited to in-frame clones, with some not included. This sample carries about 43,000 clones, around 90% of them seen once, and the ten largest clones take 11% to 15%. This clone was seen many times. The sequencing here drew on PBMCs, taken around atezolizumab (anti-PD-L1) treatment. The sequence was collected from a woman aged 55-69 years with urothelial cancer.

CDR3 sequence: CASSAKQVNTEAFF. Here the CDR3 DNA reads TGCGCCAGCAGTGCTAAACAGGTCAACACTGAAGCTTTCTTT. The V call is TRBV5-1, the J call TRBJ1-1, with a tentative D call TRBD1 (5 bases). V dropped 5 bases and J dropped 2 bases, with 13 bases sitting between them. Germline values: CDR1 SGHRS, CDR2 YFSETQ. The CDR3 is 14 residues long.